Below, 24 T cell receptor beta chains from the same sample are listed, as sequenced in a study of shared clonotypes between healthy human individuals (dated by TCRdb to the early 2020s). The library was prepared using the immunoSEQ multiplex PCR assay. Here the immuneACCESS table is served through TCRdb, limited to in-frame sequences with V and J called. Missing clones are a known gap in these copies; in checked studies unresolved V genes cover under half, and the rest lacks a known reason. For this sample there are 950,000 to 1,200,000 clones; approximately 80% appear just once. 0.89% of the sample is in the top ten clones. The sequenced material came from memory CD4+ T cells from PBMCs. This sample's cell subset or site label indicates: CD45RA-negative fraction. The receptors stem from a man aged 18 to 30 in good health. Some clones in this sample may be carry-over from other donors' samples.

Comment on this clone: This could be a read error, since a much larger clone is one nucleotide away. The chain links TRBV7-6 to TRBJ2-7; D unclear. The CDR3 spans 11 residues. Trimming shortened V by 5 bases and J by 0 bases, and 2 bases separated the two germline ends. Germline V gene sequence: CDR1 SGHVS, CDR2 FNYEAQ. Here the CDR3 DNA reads TGTGCCAGCAGCATCTCCTACGAGCAGTACTTC. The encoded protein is CASSISYEQYF.

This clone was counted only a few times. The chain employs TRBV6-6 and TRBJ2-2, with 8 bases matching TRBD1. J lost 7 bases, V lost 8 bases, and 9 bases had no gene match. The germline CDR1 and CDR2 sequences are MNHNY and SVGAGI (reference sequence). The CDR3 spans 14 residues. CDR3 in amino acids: CASGRQGAVGELFF. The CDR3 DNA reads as TGTGCCAGCGGCAGGCAGGGGGCGGTCGGGGAGCTGTTTTTT.

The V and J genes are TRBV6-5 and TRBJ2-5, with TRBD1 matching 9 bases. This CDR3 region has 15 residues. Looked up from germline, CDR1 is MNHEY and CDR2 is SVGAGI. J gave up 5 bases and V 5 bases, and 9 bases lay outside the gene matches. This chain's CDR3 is CASSRSGTGWETQYF. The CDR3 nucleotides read TGTGCCAGCAGTCGCTCCGGGACAGGGTGGGAGACCCAGTACTTC.

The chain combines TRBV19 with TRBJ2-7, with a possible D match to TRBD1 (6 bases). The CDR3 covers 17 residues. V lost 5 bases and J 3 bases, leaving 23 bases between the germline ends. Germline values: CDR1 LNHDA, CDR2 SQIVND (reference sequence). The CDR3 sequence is CASSAGQGNTNLYEQYF. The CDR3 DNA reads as TGTGCCAGTAGTGCGGGCCAGGGGAATACAAACCTCTACGAGCAGTACTTC.

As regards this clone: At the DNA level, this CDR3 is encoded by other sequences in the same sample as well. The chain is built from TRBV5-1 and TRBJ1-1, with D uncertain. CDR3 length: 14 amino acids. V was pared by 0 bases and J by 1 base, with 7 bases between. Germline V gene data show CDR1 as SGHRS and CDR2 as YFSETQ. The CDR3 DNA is TGCGCCAGCAGCTTGGGACTAGGGAACACTGAAGCTTTCTTT. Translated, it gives CASSLGLGNTEAFF.

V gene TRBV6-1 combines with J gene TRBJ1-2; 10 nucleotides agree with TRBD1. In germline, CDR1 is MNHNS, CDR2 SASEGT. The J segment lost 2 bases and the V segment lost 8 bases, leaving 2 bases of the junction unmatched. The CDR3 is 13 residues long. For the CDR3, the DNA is TGTGCCAGCGGGGGACAGGGGAACTATGGCTACACCTTC. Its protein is CASGGQGNYGYTF.

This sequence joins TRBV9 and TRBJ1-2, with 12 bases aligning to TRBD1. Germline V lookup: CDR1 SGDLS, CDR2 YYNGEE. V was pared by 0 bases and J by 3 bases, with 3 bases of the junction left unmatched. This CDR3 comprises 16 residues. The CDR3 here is CASSVGGQGADYGYTF. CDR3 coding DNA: TGTGCCAGCAGCGTAGGGGGACAGGGGGCCGACTATGGCTACACCTTC.

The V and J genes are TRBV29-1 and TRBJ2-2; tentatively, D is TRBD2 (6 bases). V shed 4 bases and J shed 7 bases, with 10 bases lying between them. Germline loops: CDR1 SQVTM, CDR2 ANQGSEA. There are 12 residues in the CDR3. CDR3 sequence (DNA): TGCAGCGTTGCCCTTAGCGGCGGGGAGCTGTTTTTT. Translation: CSVALSGGELFF.

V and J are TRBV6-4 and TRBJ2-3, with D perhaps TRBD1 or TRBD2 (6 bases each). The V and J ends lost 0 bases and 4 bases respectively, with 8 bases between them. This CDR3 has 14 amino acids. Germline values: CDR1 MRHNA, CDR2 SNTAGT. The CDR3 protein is CASSDSGGADTQYF. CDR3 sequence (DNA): TGTGCCAGCAGTGACTCGGGGGGCGCAGATACGCAGTATTTT.

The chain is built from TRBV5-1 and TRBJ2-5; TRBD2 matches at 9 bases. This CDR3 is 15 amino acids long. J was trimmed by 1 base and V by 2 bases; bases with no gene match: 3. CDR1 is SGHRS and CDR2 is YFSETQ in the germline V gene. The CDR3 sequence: CASSFSSGIQETQYF. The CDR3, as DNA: TGCGCCAGCAGCTTTTCTAGCGGGATCCAAGAGACCCAGTACTTC.

The CDR3 bases are TGTGCCAGCAGCTCTAGCGGGGACAGGGGAATTGAAGCTTTCTTT. The encoded protein is CASSSSGDRGIEAFF. V and J are TRBV9 and TRBJ1-1, with 10 bases lining up with TRBD1. The V gene end was trimmed by 4 bases and the J gene end by 7 bases; junction bases not matched to a gene: 10. The CDR3 extends over 15 amino acids. The germline V gene encodes CDR1 SGDLS and CDR2 YYNGEE.

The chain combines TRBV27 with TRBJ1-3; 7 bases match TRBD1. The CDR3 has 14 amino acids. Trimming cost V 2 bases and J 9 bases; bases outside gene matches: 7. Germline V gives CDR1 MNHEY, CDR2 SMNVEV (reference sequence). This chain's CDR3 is CASSLVQGKGTIYF. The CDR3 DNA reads TGTGCCAGCAGTTTAGTACAGGGGAAAGGCACCATATATTTT.

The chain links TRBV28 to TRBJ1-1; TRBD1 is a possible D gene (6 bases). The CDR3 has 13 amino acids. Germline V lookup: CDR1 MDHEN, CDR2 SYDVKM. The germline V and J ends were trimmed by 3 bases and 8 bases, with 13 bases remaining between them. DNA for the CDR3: TGTGCCAGCAGTTTCCCACCCGGGACAGAAGCTTTCTTT. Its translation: CASSFPPGTEAFF.

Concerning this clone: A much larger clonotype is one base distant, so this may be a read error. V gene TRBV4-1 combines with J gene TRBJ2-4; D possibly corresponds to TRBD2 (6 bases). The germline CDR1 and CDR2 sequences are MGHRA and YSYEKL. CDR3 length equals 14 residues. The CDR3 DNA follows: TGCGCCAGCAGCCAAGCGGGAGCCAAAAACATTAAGTACTTC. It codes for CASSQAGAKNIKYF.

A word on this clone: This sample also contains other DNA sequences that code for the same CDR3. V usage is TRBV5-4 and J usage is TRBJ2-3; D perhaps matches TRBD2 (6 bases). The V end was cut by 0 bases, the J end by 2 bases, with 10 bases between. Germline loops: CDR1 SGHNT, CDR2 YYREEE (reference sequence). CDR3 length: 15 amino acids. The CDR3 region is CASSLGGASTDTQYF. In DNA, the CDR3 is TGTGCCAGCAGCTTGGGCGGGGCGTCCACAGATACGCAGTATTTT.

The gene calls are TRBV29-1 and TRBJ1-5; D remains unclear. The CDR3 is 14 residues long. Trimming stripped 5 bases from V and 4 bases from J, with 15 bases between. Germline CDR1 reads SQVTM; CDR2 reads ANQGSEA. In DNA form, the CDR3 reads TGCAGCGTTAGGCTAGGAAGGGAAAATCAGCCCCAGCATTTT. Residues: CSVRLGRENQPQHF. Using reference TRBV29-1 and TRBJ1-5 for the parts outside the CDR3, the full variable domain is SAVISQKPSRDICQRGTSLTIQCQVDSQVTMMFWYRQQPGQSLTLIATANQGSEATYESGFVIDKFPISRPNLTFSTLTVSNMSPEDSSIYLCSVRLGRENQPQHFGDGTRLSIL.

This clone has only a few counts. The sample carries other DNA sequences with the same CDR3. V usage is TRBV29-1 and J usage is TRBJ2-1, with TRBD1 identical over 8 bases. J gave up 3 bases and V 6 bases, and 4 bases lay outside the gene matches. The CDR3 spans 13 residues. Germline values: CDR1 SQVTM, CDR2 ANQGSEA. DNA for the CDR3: TGCAGCGTCGACAGGGGTGGCTACAATGAGCAGTTCTTC. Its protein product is CSVDRGGYNEQFF.

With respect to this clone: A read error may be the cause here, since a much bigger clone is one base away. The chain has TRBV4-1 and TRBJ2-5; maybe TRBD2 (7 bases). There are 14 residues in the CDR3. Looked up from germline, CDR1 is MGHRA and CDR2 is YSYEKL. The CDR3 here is CGSSQDGGAETQYF. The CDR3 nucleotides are TGCGGCAGCAGCCAAGATGGGGGGGCGGAGACCCAGTACTTC.

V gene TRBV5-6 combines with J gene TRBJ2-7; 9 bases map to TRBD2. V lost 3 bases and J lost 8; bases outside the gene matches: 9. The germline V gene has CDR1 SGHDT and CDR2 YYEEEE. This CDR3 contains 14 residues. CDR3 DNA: TGTGCCAGCAGCTCGATTGCGGGAGGGGAGAAGCAGTACTTC. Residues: CASSSIAGGEKQYF.

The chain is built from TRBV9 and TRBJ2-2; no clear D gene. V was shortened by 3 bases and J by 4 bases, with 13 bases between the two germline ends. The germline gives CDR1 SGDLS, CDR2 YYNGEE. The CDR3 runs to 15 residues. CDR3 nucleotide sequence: TGTGCCAGCAGCGGACCCTCCCAGCCCACCGGGGAGCTGTTTTTT. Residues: CASSGPSQPTGELFF.

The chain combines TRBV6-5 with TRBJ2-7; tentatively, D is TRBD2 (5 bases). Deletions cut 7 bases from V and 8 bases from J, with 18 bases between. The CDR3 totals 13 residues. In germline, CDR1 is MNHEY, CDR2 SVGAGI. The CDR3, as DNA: TGTGCCAGCACGATTCCCGGGGAAGAACAGCAGTACTTC. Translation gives CASTIPGEEQQYF.

The CDR3 reads CAISLGQGNTIYF. The CDR3 DNA sequence: TGTGCCATCAGCCTTGGACAAGGAAACACCATATATTTT. The rearrangement uses TRBV10-3 and TRBJ1-3; D possibly corresponds to TRBD1 (5 bases). The V end lost 6 bases, the J end lost 4 bases, and 10 bases lay between the germline ends. CDR1 is ENHRY, CDR2 SYGVKD, per germline. The CDR3 runs 13 residues.

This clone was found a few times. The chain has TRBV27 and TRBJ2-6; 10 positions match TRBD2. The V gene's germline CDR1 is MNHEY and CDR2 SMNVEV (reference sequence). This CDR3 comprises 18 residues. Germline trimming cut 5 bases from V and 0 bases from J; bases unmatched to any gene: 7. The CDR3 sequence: CASSQWGTSDSGANVLTF. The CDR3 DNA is TGTGCCAGCAGTCAATGGGGGACTAGCGACTCTGGGGCCAACGTCCTGACTTTC. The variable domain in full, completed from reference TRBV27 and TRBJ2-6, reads EAQVTQNPRYLITVTGKKLTVTCSQNMNHEYMSWYRQDPGLGLRQIYYSMNVEVTDKGDVPEGYKVSRKEKRNFPLILESPSPNQTSLYFCASSQWGTSDSGANVLTFGAGSRLTVL.

The CDR3 region is CASESRWNTEAFF. The CDR3 DNA follows: TGTGCCAGCGAGAGCCGGTGGAACACTGAAGCTTTCTTT. The V gene is TRBV25-1, the J gene TRBJ1-1; D uncertain. Germline loops: CDR1 MGHDK, CDR2 SYGVNS. V was cut by 8 bases and J by 1 base, with 11 bases left in between. The CDR3 length is 13 residues.